This T cell receptor beta chain is from a study of T cell responses to AZD1222 COVID-19 vaccine. Broader study findings: Mapped onto spike, vaccine-associated CD4 TCRs spanned it and were dominant at 160-218 and 743-854. Two AZD1222 doses significantly raised spike-specific TCR breadth and depth over controls. Repertoires in all cases were sampled only once the peak T cell response had passed.

CDR1 and CDR2 (germline): SQVTM, ANQGSEA. The ends lost 6 bases at V and 13 bases at J; junction bases unmatched: 22. The CDR3 covers 18 residues. A remark on this clone: Its antigen remains unknown.

Measured with immunoSEQ multiplex PCR; TCRdb has only the in-frame clones, and not every one. This table has about 140,000 clones, 75% to 95% appearing once. This rearrangement joins TRBV29-1 to TRBJ2-1; 15 bases map to TRBD2. This sample comprised peripheral blood, obtained 28 days after the second dose of the MenACWY control vaccine. This receptor was obtained from an adult who received the MenACWY meningococcal vaccine as a control. CDR3 coding DNA: TGCAGCGTACCAGGAGGTGGTACGAGGGGACTAGCGGGGGGTGAACAGTTCTTC. Encoded protein: CSVPGGGTRGLAGGEQFF.